This T cell receptor beta chain was sequenced in a study of cytomegalovirus exposure and HLA in healthy donors. Study findings and constraints: In a later analysis, specific HLA alleles were associated with more than 15,000 TCR beta sequences at a 0.05 false discovery rate.

PCR primers comprised 60 Vbeta and 13 Jbeta primers. TCRdb keeps only in-frame clones here, not all; method: immunoSEQ multiplex PCR. The repertoire consists of 100,000 to 150,000 clones, with about 78% occurring once and the leading ten covering about 7.8%. The table lists this clone with a few counts. Its cognate antigen is unknown. Looked up from germline, CDR1 is LNHDA and CDR2 is SQIVND (reference sequence). This CDR3 is built from 13 residues. V lost 2 bases and J lost 5, with 9 bases in between. The J gene is TRBJ1-1, the V gene TRBV19; D not certain. The source material was PBMCs. This clonotype originated in a woman aged 40-49 years in good health and CMV-seropositive. Here the CDR3 DNA reads TGTGCCAGTAGTATATCTCGGTTTACTGAAGCTTTCTTT. It encodes CASSISRFTEAFF.